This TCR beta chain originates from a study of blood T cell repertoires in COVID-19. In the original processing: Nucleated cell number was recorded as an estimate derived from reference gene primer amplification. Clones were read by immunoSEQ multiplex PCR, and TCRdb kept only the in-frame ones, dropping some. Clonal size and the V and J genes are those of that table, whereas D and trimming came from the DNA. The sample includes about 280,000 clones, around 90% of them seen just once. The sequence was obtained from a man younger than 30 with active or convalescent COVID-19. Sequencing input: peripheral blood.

This CDR3 reads CASSRTYTAEKLFF. The CDR3 DNA sequence: TGTGCCAGCAGTCGGACTTACACGGCTGAAAAACTGTTTTTT. V gene TRBV3-1 (or the pseudogene TRBV3-2) combines with J gene TRBJ1-4, with D unclear. Trimming took 6 bases from V and 7 from J, leaving 15 bases between them. The CDR3 has 14 amino acids. Germline CDR1 and CDR2: LGHDT and YNNKEL (reference sequence).